In its sample, the clone carrying this TCR beta chain was seen a few times. The sample originates from a study of glioma-infiltrating T cells. Amplification of TCR alpha and beta CDR3 regions from RNA used iRepertoire nested multiplex PCR. One-step reverse transcription and amplification started from roughly 100-400 ng of tissue mRNA or PBMC total RNA. TCRdb redid the calling of the multiplex PCR reads with MiXCR, one entry per CDR3 protein. This sample carries approximately 100,000 distinct CDR3 sequences, around 29% of them seen once, and the ten largest clones take 44%. Trimming pared 5 bases from V and 6 bases from J, leaving 10 bases between. The CDR3 runs 12 residues. Germline lookup yields CDR1 SNHLY and CDR2 FYNNEI.

The source is a human donor with low-grade glioma or glioblastoma, undergoing nonglioma brain surgery, or in good health (not recorded which). This chain links TRBV2 with TRBJ1-2; D may be TRBD1 (5 bases). The sample consisted of glioma tissue, nonneoplastic brain tissue, or PBMCs (not recorded which). The CDR3 region has the DNA TGTGCCAGCAGTCAGGGCGAGGATGGCTACACCTTC. This codes for CASSQGEDGYTF.